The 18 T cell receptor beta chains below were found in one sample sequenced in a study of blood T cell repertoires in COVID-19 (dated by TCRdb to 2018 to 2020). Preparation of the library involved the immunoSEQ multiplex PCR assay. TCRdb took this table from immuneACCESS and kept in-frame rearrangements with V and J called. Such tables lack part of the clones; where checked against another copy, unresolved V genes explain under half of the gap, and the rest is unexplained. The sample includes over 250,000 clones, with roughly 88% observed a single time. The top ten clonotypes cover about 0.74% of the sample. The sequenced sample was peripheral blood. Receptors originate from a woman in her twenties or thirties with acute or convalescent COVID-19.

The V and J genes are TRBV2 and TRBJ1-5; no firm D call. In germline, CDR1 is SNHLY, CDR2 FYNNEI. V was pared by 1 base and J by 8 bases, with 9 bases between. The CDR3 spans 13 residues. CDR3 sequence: CASSEVRVEPQHF. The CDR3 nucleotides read TGTGCCAGCAGTGAAGTTAGAGTAGAGCCCCAGCATTTT.

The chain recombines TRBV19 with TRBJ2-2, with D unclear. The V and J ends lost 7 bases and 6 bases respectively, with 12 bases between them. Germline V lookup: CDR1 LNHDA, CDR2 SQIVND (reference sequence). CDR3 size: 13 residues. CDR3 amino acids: CASNLREPGELFF. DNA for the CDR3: TGTGCCAGTAATTTAAGAGAGCCCGGGGAGCTGTTTTTT.

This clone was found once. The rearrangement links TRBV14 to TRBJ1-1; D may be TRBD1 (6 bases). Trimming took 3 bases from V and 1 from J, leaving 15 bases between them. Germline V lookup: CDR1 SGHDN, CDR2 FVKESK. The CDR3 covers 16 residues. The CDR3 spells CASSHSGTLQNTEAFF. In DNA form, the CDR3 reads TGTGCCAGCAGCCATTCCGGGACACTTCAGAACACTGAAGCTTTCTTT.

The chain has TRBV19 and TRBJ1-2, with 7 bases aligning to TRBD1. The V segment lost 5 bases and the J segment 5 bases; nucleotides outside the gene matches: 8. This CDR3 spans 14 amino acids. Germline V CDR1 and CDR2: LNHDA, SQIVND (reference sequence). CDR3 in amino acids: CASSPPRDSYGYTF. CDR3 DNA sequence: TGTGCCAGTAGTCCTCCCCGGGACAGTTATGGCTACACCTTC.

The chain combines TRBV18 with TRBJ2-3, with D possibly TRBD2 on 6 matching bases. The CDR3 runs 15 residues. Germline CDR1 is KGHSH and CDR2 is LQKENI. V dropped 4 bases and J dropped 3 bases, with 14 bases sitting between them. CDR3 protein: CASSLQGGRTDTQYF. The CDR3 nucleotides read TGTGCCAGCTCACTTCAGGGAGGTCGGACAGATACGCAGTATTTT.

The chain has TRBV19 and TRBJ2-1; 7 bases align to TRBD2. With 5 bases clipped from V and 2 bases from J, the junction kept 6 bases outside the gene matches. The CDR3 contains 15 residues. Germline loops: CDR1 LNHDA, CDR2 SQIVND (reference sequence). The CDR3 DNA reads TGTGCCAGTAGTCCACTAGCGTTAACCTACAATGAGCAGTTCTTC. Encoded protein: CASSPLALTYNEQFF.

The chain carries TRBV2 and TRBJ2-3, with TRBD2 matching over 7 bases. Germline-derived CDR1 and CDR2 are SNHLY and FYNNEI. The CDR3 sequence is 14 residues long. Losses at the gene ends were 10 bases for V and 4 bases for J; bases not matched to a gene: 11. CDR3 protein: CATSWGRGADTQYF. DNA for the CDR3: TGTGCCACCTCGTGGGGGAGGGGAGCAGATACGCAGTATTTT.

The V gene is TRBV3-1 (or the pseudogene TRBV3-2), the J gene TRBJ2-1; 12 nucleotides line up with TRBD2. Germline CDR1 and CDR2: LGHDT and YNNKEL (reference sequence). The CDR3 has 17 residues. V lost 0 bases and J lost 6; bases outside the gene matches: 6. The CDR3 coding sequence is TGTGCCAGCAGCCAAGATCAAGGACTAGCGGGAAGCAATGAGCAGTTCTTC. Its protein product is CASSQDQGLAGSNEQFF.

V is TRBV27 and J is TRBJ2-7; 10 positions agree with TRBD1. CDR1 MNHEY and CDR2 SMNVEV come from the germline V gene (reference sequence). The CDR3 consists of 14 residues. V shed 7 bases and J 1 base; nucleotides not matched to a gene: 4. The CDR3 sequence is CASTRDRGSYEQYF. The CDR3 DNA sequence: TGTGCCAGCACCCGGGACAGGGGTTCCTACGAGCAGTACTTC.

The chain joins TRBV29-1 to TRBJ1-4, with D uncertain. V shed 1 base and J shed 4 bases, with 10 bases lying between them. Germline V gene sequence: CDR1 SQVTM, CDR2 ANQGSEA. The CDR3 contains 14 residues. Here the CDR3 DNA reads TGCAGCGTTGAAGGAGGTATTTTTAATGAAAAACTGTTTTTT. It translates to CSVEGGIFNEKLFF.

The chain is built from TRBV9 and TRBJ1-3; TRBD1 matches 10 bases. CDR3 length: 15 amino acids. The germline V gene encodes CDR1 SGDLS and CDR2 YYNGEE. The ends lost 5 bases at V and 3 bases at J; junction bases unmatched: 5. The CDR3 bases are TGTGCCAGCAGAACCGGGACAGGGGTTGGAAACACCATATATTTT. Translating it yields CASRTGTGVGNTIYF. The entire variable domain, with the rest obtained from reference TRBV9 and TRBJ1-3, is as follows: DSGVTQTPKHLITATGQRVTLRCSPRSGDLSVYWYQQSLDQGLQFLIQYYNGEERAKGNILERFSAQQFPDLHSELNLSSLELGDSALYFCASRTGTGVGNTIYFGEGSWLTVV.

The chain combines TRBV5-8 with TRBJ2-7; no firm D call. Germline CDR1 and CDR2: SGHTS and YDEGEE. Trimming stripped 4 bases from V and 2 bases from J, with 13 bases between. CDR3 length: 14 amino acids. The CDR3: CASSPPETPYEQYF. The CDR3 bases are TGTGCCAGCAGCCCCCCAGAAACCCCCTACGAGCAGTACTTC.

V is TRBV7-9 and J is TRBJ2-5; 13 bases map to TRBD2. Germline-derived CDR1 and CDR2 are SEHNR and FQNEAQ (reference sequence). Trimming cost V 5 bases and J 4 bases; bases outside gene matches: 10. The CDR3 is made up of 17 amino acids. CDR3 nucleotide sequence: TGTGCCAGCAGCCGGCTCACTAGCGGGAGGGCCGTAGAGACCCAGTACTTC. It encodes CASSRLTSGRAVETQYF.

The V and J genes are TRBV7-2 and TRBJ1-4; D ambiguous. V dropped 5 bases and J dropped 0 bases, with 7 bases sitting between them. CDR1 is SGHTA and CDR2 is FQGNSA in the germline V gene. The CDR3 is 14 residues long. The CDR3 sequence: CASSEVATNEKLFF. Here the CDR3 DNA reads TGTGCCAGCAGCGAGGTTGCAACTAATGAAAAACTGTTTTTT.

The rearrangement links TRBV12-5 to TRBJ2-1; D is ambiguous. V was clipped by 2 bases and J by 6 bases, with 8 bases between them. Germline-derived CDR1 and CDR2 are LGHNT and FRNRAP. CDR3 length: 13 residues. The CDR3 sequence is CASGLSKINEQFF. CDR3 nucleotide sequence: TGTGCTAGTGGTTTGAGCAAGATCAATGAGCAGTTCTTC.

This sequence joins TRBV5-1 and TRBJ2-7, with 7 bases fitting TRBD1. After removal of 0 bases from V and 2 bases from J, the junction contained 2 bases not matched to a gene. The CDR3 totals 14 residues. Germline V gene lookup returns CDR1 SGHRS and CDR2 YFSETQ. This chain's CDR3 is CASSLAGTAYEQYF. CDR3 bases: TGCGCCAGCAGCTTGGCCGGGACAGCCTACGAGCAGTACTTC.

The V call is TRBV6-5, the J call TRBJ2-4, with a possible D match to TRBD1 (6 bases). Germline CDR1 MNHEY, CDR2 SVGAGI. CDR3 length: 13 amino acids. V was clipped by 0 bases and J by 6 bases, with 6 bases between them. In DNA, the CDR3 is TGTGCCAGCAGTTACTCAGGGGGAAACATTCAGTACTTC. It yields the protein CASSYSGGNIQYF.

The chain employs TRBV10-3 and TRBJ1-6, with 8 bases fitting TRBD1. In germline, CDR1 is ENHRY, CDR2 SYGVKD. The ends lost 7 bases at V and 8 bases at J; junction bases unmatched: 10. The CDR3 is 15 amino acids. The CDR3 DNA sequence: TGTGCCATCAAAGCGGTAGACAGGGGTGATTCACCCCTCCACTTT. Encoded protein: CAIKAVDRGDSPLHF.